This T cell receptor beta chain was recovered during a study of blood T cell repertoires in COVID-19. The wider study: Specimens from acute and convalescent COVID-19 originated in the United States, Italy and Spain.

The assay was immunoSEQ multiplex PCR, and TCRdb's table has in-frame clones only and misses some. The sample shows about 85,000 clones, 88% of them seen only once. The CDR3 length is 15 residues. The trim removed 5 bases at V and 2 bases at J, leaving 6 bases unmatched. Germline lookup yields CDR1 SGHTA and CDR2 FQGTGA. The receptor was isolated from a woman older than 75 with acute or convalescent COVID-19. The sample was peripheral blood. The chain couples TRBV7-3 to TRBJ2-3, with TRBD2 matching 8 bases. The CDR3 DNA sequence: TGTGCCAGCAGCCCGGTAGCGGGGACCACAGATACGCAGTATTTT. This codes for CASSPVAGTTDTQYF. The full variable domain, in which reference TRBV7-3 and TRBJ2-3 provide the parts outside the CDR3, is GAGVSQTPSNKVTEKGKYVELRCDPISGHTALYWYRQSLGQGPEFLIYFQGTGAADDSGLPNDRFFAVRPEGSVSTLKIQRTERGDSAVYLCASSPVAGTTDTQYFGPGTRLTVL.